This entry is about one T cell receptor (beta chain). The specificity of this receptor is unknown. No per-base quality is available; no much larger clone lies one base away. Its CDR3 holds 15 amino acids, cysteine through phenylalanine. The CDR3 DNA has 45 bases and is translated from base 1. The germline V gene supplies CDR1 MGHRA and CDR2 YSYEKL. V gives up 1 base and J gives up 4 bases, and the segment between their germline ends measures 10 bases. The data belong to a study of radiotherapy plus CTLA-4 blockade in lung cancer (dated by TCRdb to the late 2010s). With respect to the entire study: Objective responses were observed in approximately 19% of enrolled patients, and disease control was achieved in 25% to 35%.

Receptors were amplified or captured by the immunoSEQ multiplex PCR assay. TCRdb holds this immuneACCESS table with in-frame rearrangements only. Some clones are missing; in checked studies, unresolved V genes explain under half, and the rest has no known cause. The table for this sample lists tens of thousands of clones; around 79% of them were counted only once. In total, the top ten clones hold around 7.7% of the sample. The study evaluated CTLA-4 blockade (ipilimumab) given together with focal radiation therapy in patients who had chemo-refractory metastatic non-small-cell lung cancer. General findings and caveats noted by the study authors: After treatment with radiotherapy and ipilimumab, TCR clones that originated in tumors expanded in peripheral blood. The strongest predictors of response were reported to be early dynamic shifts in blood T cell clones along with a rise in serum interferon-beta following radiation.

The chain joins TRBV4-1 to TRBJ2-2; TRBD1 is perhaps the D gene, given 6 matching bases. The receptor's source is a human donor with non-small cell lung cancer who had stable disease on radiotherapy plus ipilimumab. The sample in question was peripheral blood, obtained from a patient treated with radiotherapy plus ipilimumab. Here the CDR3 is given as CASSQANRVTGELFF. The DNA sequence follows: TGCGCCAGCAGCCAAGCAAACAGGGTCACCGGGGAGCTGTTTTTT.